These 21 T cell receptor beta chains originate from one sample sequenced in a study of blood T cells in healthy people across ages. Primers used in a second PCR of about 6 to 12 cycles were a sample-barcoded 5' primer and a J-beta primer mix. TCRdb re-called the 5' RACE reads through MiXCR, storing one row per CDR3 protein. The sample carries 630,000 or so distinct CDR3 sequences, 32% recorded once. Sequenced sample: blood. These receptors were collected from a woman aged 80 or over in good health.

This clonotype was observed once. V gene TRBV7-9 combines with J gene TRBJ2-3; 8 bases are a match to TRBD1. Germline values: CDR1 SEHNR, CDR2 FQNEAQ (reference sequence). After removal of 6 bases from V and 2 bases from J, the junction contained 10 bases not matched to a gene. The CDR3 sequence is 16 residues long. CDR3 amino acids: CASSETRTGTTDTQYF. The CDR3 DNA reads TGTGCCAGCAGTGAGACCAGGACAGGGACCACAGATACGCAGTATTTT.

This clonotype appeared many times. The chain carries TRBV6-5 and TRBJ1-5, with D possibly matching TRBD1 (6 bases). There are 14 residues in the CDR3. The V end was cut by 5 bases, the J end by 2 bases, with 10 bases between. The germline CDR1 and CDR2 sequences are MNHEY and SVGAGI. The CDR3 nucleotides are TGTGCCAGCAGTGCCAACAGGGGCAATCAGCCCCAGCATTTT. It specifies CASSANRGNQPQHF.

This clonotype was seen repeatedly, ten times or more. The chain links TRBV5-6 to TRBJ2-2, with D possibly matching TRBD1 (6 bases). The CDR3 has 17 residues. The germline CDR1 and CDR2 sequences are SGHDT and YYEEEE. Trimming shortened V by 0 bases and J by 4 bases, and 16 bases separated the two germline ends. The CDR3 protein is CASSLGGPTGGTGELFF. The CDR3 region has the DNA TGTGCCAGCAGCTTGGGGGGACCGACAGGAGGCACCGGGGAGCTGTTTTTT.

This clonotype was picked up many times. The DNA for the CDR3 is TGTGCCAGCAGTTTGTTGAGTTATGGCTACACCTTC. Protein: CASSLLSYGYTF. This rearrangement joins TRBV28 to TRBJ1-2; D gene unclear. Per the germline V gene, CDR1 is MDHEN and CDR2 is SYDVKM. Trimming took off 3 bases at V and 5 bases at J, with 7 bases between the two ends. The CDR3 has 12 residues.

Worth noting for this clonotype: An end of the junction differs from the germline gene, which may be a read error. CDR3 amino acids: CASSLRSGTGTSGTNVLTF. In nucleotides, the CDR3 is TGTGCCAGCAGCTTGAGGTCCGGGACAGGGACCTCTGGGACCAACGTCCTGACTTTT. The J gene is TRBJ2-6, the V gene TRBV13; 9 bases line up with TRBD1. The CDR3 totals 19 residues. Germline V CDR1 and CDR2: PRHDT, FYEKMQ (reference sequence). Supplemented by reference TRBV13 and TRBJ2-6, the full variable domain reads AAGVIQSPRHLIKEKRETATLKCYPIPRHDTVYWYQQGPGQDPQFLISFYEKMQSDKGSIPDRFSAQQFSDYHSELNMSSLELGDSALYFCASSLRSGTGTSGTNVLTFGAGSRLTVL.

This clonotype appeared many times. This chain connects TRBV6-2 or TRBV6-3 to TRBJ2-5, with 7 positions matching TRBD2. In germline, CDR1 is MNHEY, CDR2 SVGEGT. V shed 8 bases, J shed 9 bases, and the junction held 12 bases outside the gene matches. The CDR3 has 13 residues. DNA of the CDR3: TGTGCCAGCGGGAGGGCCCACGATTTGGCCCAGTACTTC. Translation gives CASGRAHDLAQYF.

This clonotype was observed a handful of times. J is TRBJ1-4 and V is TRBV7-8; D is uncertain. The length of the CDR3 is 15 residues. The V gene's germline CDR1 is SGHVS and CDR2 FQNEAQ. V was pared by 1 base and J by 7 bases, with 13 bases between. The CDR3 loop is CASSLGSSLGEKLFF. CDR3 coding DNA: TGTGCCAGCAGCTTAGGTTCCAGCCTCGGTGAAAAACTGTTTTTT.

This chain joins TRBV7-2 and TRBJ2-5; no reliable D call. The CDR3 is 13 amino acids. CDR1 is SGHTA, CDR2 FQGNSA, per germline. The V gene lost 4 bases and the J gene lost 11 bases, with 17 bases spanning the gap. This CDR3 reads CASSSRLFGEQYF. The CDR3 DNA sequence: TGTGCCAGCAGCTCAAGGTTGTTTGGAGAGCAGTACTTC. The variable domain in full, completed from reference TRBV7-2 and TRBJ2-5, reads GAGVSQSPSNKVTEKGKDVELRCDPISGHTALYWYRQSLGQGLEFLIYFQGNSAPDKSGLPSDRFSAERTGGSVSTLTIQRTQQEDSAVYLCASSSRLFGEQYFGPGTRLLVL.

The CDR3 bases are TGTGCCAGCTCACCAGATCCGGGACGGAACAATGAAAAACTGTTTTTT. Its protein product is CASSPDPGRNNEKLFF. The chain links TRBV18 to TRBJ1-4, with a weak D call TRBD1 (5 bases). V was shortened by 2 bases and J by 5 bases, with 15 bases between the two germline ends. The germline V gene encodes CDR1 KGHSH and CDR2 LQKENI. The CDR3 runs to 16 residues.

This clonotype was counted many times. The V gene is TRBV20-1, the J gene TRBJ2-1, with D maybe TRBD1 (6 bases). Trimming stripped 3 bases from V and 4 bases from J, with 19 bases between. The V gene's germline CDR1 is DFQATT and CDR2 SNEGSKA (reference sequence). This CDR3 is built from 16 residues. This CDR3 reads CSASLIALQGYNEQFF. DNA of the CDR3: TGCAGTGCTAGTCTCATCGCTCTACAGGGTTACAATGAGCAGTTCTTC.

The V gene is TRBV7-8, the J gene TRBJ2-1, with D uncertain. CDR1 is SGHVS, CDR2 FQNEAQ, per germline. Trimming removed 6 bases from V and 8 bases from J, with 14 bases in between. The CDR3 sequence is 13 residues long. The CDR3 coding sequence is TGTGCCAGCAGGCCAGGATGGGCTGATGAGCAGTTCTTC. Translation: CASRPGWADEQFF.

This clonotype was found many times. The J gene is TRBJ2-7, the V gene TRBV5-6; no clear D gene. Trimming stripped 6 bases from V and 1 base from J, with 11 bases between. The CDR3 length is 13 residues. Per the germline V gene, CDR1 is SGHDT and CDR2 is YYEEEE. The CDR3 coding sequence is TGTGCCAGCAACAAACCCGGGTCCTACGAGCAGTACTTC. This sequence encodes CASNKPGSYEQYF.

The sample holds one count of this clonotype. This rearrangement joins TRBV5-1 to TRBJ2-1; 7 nucleotides line up with TRBD1. CDR3 size: 14 residues. CDR1 is SGHRS, CDR2 YFSETQ, per germline. The ends lost 7 bases at V and 13 bases at J; junction bases unmatched: 17. The CDR3 bases are TGCGCCAGCGGCCCGGGACAGTTCCAAGAGACCCAGTTCTTC. This encodes CASGPGQFQETQFF.

This clonotype was picked up many times. The chain joins TRBV7-2 to TRBJ1-1; no definite D call. The CDR3 consists of 14 residues. CDR1 SGHTA and CDR2 FQGNSA come from the germline V gene. V lost 5 bases to trimming and J lost 0 bases, with 10 bases between them. This CDR3 is CASSRTGMNTEAFF. The CDR3 region has the DNA TGTGCCAGCAGCCGGACCGGAATGAACACTGAAGCTTTCTTT.

This clonotype was observed at least ten times. The genes are TRBV5-6 and TRBJ1-2; the D gene is possibly TRBD1 (6 bases). Looked up from germline, CDR1 is SGHDT and CDR2 is YYEEEE. The CDR3 has 14 residues. V dropped 7 bases and J dropped 2 bases, with 15 bases sitting between them. The CDR3 DNA reads as TGTGCCAGCTGGGAACAGGGACGGAACTATGGCTACACCTTC. This translates into CASWEQGRNYGYTF.

This clonotype was observed a handful of times. V is TRBV20-1 and J is TRBJ1-4; tentative D call: TRBD1 (6 bases). Trimming removed 5 bases at V and 0 bases at J, with 16 bases between. CDR1 and CDR2 (germline): DFQATT, SNEGSKA (reference sequence). The CDR3 totals 16 residues. The DNA for the CDR3 is TGCAGTGCTCCCGACCCCAGGGGACCAACTAATGAAAAACTGTTTTTT. This encodes CSAPDPRGPTNEKLFF.

This clonotype was detected many times. As DNA, the CDR3 is TGTGCCAGCAGCTTACCCGGAAGCACAGATACGCAGTATTTT. It encodes CASSLPGSTDTQYF. V and J are TRBV7-3 and TRBJ2-3; D ambiguous. The germline V gene encodes CDR1 SGHTA and CDR2 FQGTGA. The CDR3 covers 14 residues. V shed 2 bases and J shed 0 bases, with 6 bases lying between them. Full variable domain (rest looked up from reference TRBV7-3 and TRBJ2-3): GAGVSQTPSNKVTEKGKYVELRCDPISGHTALYWYRQSLGQGPEFLIYFQGTGAADDSGLPNDRFFAVRPEGSVSTLKIQRTERGDSAVYLCASSLPGSTDTQYFGPGTRLTVL.

The rearrangement links TRBV2 to TRBJ1-2, with unresolved D. Germline lookup yields CDR1 SNHLY and CDR2 FYNNEI. This CDR3 contains 13 residues. The V gene lost 1 base and the J gene lost 8 bases, with 11 bases spanning the gap. The CDR3 DNA reads as TGTGCCAGCAGTGAAGAAAGGTTGGGCGGCTACACCTTC. It encodes CASSEERLGGYTF.

This clonotype was counted a few times. The chain combines TRBV6-1 with TRBJ1-5; 7 bases align to TRBD1. This CDR3 comprises 14 residues. The J segment lost 2 bases and the V segment lost 7 bases, leaving 5 bases of the junction unmatched. Per germline, CDR1 MNHNS and CDR2 SASEGT. CDR3 sequence: CASTTGDGNQPQHF. In nucleotides, the CDR3 is TGTGCCAGCACCACAGGGGATGGCAATCAGCCCCAGCATTTT.

V and J are TRBV2 and TRBJ2-1; the D gene is possibly TRBD1 (7 bases). Germline V CDR1 and CDR2: SNHLY, FYNNEI. This CDR3 comprises 15 residues. The germline V and J ends were trimmed by 8 bases and 8 bases, with 22 bases remaining between them. CDR3 coding DNA: TGTGCCAGCGCGGAGGGGGGACAGCGGAGGGATGAGCAGTTCTTC. Translated: CASAEGGQRRDEQFF.

The chain combines TRBV2 with TRBJ2-1, with 9 nucleotides matching TRBD1. The CDR3 covers 14 residues. Trimming took 4 bases from V and 8 from J; bases not matched to a gene: 6. The germline gives CDR1 SNHLY, CDR2 FYNNEI. CDR3 residues: CASSAGQGAYEQFF. The CDR3 coding sequence is TGTGCCAGCAGTGCGGGACAGGGCGCGTATGAGCAGTTCTTC.